This TCR beta chain was observed in a study of shared clonotypes between healthy human individuals. About the research overall: A donor's plate count was three for CD4 naive and three for CD4 memory; CD8 naive had two and CD8 memory one.

General study results and limits: Against clonotypes common to all four donors, non-shared ones had lower generation probabilities. Naive subsets tended to show greater estimated richness than memory subsets.

A CD45RA+ naive subset and a CD45RA-negative memory subset were split from CD4+ cells. Generated by immunoSEQ multiplex PCR, the TCRdb table keeps only in-frame clones and is missing some. The table has over a million clones, roughly 97% seen once. To note about this clone: Its antigen is unknown.

Germline V gives CDR1 SGHNT, CDR2 YENEEA. V gave up 6 bases and J gave up 1 base, with 16 bases separating them. The CDR3 contains 15 residues. Source material: naive CD4+ T cells sorted from blood. Subset given: CD45RA+ positively selected. The chain couples TRBV11-3 to TRBJ2-7; possible D gene TRBD1, 5 bases. This sequence was found in a man aged 25-40 years in good health. This chain's CDR3 is CASSNLTRASYEQYF. DNA for the CDR3: TGTGCCAGCAGTAATCTTACCAGGGCATCCTACGAGCAGTACTTC. Using reference TRBV11-3 and TRBJ2-7 for the parts outside the CDR3, the full variable domain is EAGVVQSPRYKIIEKKQPVAFWCNPISGHNTLYWYLQNLGQGPELLIRYENEEAVDDSQLPKDRFSAERLKGVDSTLKIQPAELGDSAVYLCASSNLTRASYEQYFGPGTRLTVT.